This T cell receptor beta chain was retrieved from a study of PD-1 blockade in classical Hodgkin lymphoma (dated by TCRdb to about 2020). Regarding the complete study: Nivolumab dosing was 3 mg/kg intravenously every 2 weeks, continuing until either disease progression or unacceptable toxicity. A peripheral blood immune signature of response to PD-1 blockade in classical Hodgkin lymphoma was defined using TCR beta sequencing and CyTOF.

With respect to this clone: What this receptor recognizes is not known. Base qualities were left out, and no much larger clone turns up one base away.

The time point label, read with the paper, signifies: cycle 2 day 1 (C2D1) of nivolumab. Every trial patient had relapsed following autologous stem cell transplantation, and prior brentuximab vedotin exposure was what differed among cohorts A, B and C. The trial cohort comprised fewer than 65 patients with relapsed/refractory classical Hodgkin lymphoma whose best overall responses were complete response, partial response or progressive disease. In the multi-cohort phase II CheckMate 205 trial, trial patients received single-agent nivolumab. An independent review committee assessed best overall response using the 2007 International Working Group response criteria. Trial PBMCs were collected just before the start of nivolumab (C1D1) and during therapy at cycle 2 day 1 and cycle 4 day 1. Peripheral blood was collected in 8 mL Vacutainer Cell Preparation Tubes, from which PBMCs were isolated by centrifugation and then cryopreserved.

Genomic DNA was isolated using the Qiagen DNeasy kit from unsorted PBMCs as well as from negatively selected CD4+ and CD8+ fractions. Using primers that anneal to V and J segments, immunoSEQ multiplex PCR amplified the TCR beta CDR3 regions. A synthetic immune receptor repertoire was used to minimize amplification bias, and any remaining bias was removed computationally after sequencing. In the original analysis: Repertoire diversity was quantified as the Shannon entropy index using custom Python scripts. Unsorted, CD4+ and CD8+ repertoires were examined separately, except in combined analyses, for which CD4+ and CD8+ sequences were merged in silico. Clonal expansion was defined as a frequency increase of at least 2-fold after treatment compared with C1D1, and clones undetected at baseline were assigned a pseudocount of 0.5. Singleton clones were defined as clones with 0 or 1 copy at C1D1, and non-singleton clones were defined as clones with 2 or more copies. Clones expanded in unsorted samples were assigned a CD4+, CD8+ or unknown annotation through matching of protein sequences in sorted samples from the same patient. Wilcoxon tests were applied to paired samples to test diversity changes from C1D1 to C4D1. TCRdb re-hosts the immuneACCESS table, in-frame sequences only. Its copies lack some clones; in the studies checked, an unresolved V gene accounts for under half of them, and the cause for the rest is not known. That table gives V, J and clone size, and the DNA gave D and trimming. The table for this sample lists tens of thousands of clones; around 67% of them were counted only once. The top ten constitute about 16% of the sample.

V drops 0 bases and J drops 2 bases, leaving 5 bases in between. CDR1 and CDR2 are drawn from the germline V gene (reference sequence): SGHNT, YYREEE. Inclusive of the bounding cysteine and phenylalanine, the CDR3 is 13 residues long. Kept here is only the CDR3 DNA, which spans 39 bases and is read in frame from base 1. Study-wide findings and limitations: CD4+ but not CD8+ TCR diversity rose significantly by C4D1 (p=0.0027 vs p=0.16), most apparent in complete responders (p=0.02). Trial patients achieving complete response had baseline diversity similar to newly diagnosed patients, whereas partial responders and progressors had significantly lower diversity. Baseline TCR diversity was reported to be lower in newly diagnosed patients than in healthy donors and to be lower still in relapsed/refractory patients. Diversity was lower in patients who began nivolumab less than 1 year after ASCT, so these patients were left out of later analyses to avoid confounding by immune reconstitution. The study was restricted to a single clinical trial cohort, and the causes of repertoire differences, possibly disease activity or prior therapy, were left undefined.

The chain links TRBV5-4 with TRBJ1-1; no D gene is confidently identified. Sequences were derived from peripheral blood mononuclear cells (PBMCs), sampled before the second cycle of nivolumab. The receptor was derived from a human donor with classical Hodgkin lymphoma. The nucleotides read TGTGCCAGCAGCTTGGAAGTAAACACTGAAGCTTTCTTT. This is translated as CASSLEVNTEAFF.